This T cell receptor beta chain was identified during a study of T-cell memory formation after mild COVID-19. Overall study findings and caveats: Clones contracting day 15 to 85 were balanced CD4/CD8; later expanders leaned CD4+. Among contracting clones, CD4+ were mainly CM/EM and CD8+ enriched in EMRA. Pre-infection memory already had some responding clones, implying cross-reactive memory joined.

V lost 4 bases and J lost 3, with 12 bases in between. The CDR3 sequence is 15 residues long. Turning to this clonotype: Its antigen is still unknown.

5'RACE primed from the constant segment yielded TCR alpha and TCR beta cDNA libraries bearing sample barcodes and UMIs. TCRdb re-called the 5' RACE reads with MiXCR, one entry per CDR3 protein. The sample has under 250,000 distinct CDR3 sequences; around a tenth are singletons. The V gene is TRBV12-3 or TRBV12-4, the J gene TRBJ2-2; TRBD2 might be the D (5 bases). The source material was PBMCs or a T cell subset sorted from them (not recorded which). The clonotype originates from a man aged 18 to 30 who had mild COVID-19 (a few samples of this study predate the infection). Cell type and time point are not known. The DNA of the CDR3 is TGTGCCAGCAGTTCATCTTCGGGGTACACCGGGGAGCTGTTTTTT. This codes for CASSSSSGYTGELFF.